This TCR beta chain was identified in a study of CD8+CD57+ T cells in acquired aplastic anemia. Overall study context: Isolated CD4+ and CD8+ cells, once sorted, yielded DNA averaging roughly 3.2 ug.

Whole-study results and caveats: With respect to CD8+ Simpson's diversity, patients and controls did not differ significantly.

TCR beta VDJ and CDR3 profiles were obtained from a genomic DNA template. One entry per CDR3 protein results from TCRdb running MiXCR on the reads. The table shows about 98,000 distinct CDR3 sequences, with around 68% occurring only once. Comment on this clonotype: The antigen remains unidentified.

Sequenced patients had shown CD8+CD57+ cell expansion by flow cytometry. Patients were untreated when blood was sampled. This TCR came from a human donor with aplastic anemia. The specimen was sorted CD4+, CD8+, or CD8+CD57+ T cells (not recorded which) from PBMCs.

The DNA of the CDR3 is TGCAGTGCTAGAGTTTTGAGACTAGTAAGGCCCAATGAGCAGTTCTTC. Residues: CSARVLRLVRPNEQFF. J is TRBJ2-1 and V is TRBV20-1; D perhaps matches TRBD2 (6 bases). Germline V gene data show CDR1 as DFQATT and CDR2 as SNEGSKA (reference sequence). CDR3 size: 16 residues. Trimming shortened V by 1 base and J by 6 bases, and 19 bases separated the two germline ends.